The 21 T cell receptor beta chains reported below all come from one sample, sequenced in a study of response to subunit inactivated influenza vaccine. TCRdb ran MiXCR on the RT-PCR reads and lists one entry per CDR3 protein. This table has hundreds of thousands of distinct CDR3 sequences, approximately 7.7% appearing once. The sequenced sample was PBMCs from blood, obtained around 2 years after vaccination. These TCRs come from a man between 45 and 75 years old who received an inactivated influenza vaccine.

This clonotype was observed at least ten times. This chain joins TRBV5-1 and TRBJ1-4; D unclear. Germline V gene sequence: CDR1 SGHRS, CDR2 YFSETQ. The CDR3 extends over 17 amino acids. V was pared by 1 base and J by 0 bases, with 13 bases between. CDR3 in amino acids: CASSLFGNVPTNEKLFF. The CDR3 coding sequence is TGCGCCAGCAGCTTGTTTGGCAACGTCCCAACTAATGAAAAACTGTTTTTT.

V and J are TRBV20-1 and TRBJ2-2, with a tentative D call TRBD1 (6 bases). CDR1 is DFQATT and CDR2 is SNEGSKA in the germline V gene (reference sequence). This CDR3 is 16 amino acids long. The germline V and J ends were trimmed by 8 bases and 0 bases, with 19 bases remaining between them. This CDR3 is CSTPGPSGANTGELFF. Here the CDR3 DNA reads TGCAGTACCCCTGGGCCCTCAGGGGCGAACACCGGGGAGCTGTTTTTT.

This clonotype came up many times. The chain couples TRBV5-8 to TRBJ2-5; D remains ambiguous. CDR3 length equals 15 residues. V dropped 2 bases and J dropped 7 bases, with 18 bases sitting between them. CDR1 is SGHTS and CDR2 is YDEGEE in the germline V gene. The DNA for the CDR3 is TGTGCCAGCAGCTTAGGCTTGCCAGGCGAAATGACCCAGTACTTC. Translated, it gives CASSLGLPGEMTQYF.

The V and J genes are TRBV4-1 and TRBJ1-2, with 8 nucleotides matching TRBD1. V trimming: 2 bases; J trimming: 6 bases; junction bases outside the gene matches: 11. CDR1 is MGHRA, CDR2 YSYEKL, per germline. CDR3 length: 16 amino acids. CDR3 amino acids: CASSQLLGQGKNGYTF. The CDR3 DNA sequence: TGCGCCAGCAGCCAATTATTAGGACAGGGAAAGAATGGCTACACCTTC.

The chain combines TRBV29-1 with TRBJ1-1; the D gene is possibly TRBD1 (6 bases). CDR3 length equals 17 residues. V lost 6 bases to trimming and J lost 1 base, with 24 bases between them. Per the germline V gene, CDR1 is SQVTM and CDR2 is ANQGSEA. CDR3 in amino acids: CSVVGGGIELSNTEAFF. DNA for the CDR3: TGCAGCGTGGTTGGAGGGGGGATCGAGTTGTCGAACACTGAAGCTTTCTTT.

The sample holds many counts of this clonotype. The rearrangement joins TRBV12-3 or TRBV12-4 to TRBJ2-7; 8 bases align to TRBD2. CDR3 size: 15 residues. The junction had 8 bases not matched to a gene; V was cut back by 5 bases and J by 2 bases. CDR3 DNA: TGTGCCAGCAGTATGCGGACTAGCAGTGCCTACGAGCAGTACTTC. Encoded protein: CASSMRTSSAYEQYF.

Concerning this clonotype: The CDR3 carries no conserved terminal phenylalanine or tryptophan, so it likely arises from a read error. The CDR3 is CASSPRTSESTDTQYL. DNA for the CDR3: TGTGCCAGCAGCCCCCGGACTAGCGAAAGCACAGATACGCAGTATCTT. The genes are TRBV4-2 and TRBJ2-3; TRBD2 aligns across 9 bases. The length of the CDR3 is 16 residues. Germline V gene lookup returns CDR1 LGHNA and CDR2 YNFKEQ. V trimming: 4 bases; J trimming: 0 bases; junction bases outside the gene matches: 5.

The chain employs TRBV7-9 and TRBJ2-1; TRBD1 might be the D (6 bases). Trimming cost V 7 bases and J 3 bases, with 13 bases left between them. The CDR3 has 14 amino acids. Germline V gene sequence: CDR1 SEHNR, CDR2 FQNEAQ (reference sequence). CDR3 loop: CASNKDSYYNEQFF. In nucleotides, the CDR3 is TGTGCCAGCAACAAGGACAGCTACTACAATGAGCAGTTCTTC.

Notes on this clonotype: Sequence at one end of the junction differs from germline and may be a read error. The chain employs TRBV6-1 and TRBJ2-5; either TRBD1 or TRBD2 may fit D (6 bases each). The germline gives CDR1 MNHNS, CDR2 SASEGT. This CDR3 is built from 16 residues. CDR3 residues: CDSSEKGGRSQETQYF. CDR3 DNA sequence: TGTGACAGCAGTGAAAAGGGGGGACGGAGCCAAGAGACCCAGTACTTC.

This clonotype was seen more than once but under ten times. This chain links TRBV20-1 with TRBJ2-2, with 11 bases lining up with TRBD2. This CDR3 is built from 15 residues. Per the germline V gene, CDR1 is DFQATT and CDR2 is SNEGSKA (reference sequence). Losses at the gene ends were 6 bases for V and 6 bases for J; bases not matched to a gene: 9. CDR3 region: CSAPTSGRRAGELFF. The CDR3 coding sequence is TGCAGTGCGCCTACTAGCGGGAGAAGGGCCGGGGAGCTGTTTTTT.

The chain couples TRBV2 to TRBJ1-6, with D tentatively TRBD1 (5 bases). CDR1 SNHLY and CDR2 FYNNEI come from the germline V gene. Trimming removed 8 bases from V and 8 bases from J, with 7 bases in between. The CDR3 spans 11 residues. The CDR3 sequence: CASGGDSPLHF. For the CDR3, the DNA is TGTGCCAGCGGGGGGGATTCACCCCTCCACTTT.

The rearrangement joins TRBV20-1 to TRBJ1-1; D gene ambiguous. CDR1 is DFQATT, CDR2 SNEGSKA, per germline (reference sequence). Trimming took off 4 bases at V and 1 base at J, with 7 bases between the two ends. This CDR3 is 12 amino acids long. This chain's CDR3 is CSATPTNTEAFF. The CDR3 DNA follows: TGCAGTGCTACCCCGACGAACACTGAAGCTTTCTTT.

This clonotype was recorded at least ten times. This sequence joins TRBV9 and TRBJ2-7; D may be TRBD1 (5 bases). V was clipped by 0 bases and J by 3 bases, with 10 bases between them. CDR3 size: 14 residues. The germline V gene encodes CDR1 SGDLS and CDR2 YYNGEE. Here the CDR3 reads CASSVGQGNYEQYF. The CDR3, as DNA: TGTGCCAGCAGCGTAGGCCAGGGCAACTACGAGCAGTACTTC.

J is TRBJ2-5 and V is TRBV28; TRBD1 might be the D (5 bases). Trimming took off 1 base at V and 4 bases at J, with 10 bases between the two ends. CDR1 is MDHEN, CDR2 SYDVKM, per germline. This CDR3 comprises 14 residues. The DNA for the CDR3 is TGTGCCAGCAGTTTATTAGGGGTTAGAGAGACCCAGTACTTC. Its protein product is CASSLLGVRETQYF.

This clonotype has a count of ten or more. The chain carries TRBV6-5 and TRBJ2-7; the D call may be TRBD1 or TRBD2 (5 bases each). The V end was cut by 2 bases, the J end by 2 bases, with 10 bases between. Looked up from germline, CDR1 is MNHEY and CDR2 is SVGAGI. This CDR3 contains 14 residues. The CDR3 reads CASSYGASPYEQYF. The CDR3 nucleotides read TGTGCCAGCAGTTACGGGGCTAGCCCCTACGAGCAGTACTTC.

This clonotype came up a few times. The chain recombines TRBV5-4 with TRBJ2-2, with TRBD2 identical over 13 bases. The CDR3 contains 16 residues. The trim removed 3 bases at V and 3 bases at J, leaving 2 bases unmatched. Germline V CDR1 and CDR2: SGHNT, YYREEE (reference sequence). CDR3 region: CASSSGLAGYTGELFF. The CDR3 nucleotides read TGTGCCAGCAGCTCGGGACTAGCGGGATACACCGGGGAGCTGTTTTTT.

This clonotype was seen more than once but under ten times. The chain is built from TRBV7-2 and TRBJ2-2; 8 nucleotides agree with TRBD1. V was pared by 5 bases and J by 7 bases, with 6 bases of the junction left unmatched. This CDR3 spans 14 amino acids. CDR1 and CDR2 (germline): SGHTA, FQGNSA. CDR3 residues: CASSRRQGYGELFF. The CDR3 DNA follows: TGTGCCAGCAGCCGCAGACAGGGGTACGGGGAGCTGTTTTTT.

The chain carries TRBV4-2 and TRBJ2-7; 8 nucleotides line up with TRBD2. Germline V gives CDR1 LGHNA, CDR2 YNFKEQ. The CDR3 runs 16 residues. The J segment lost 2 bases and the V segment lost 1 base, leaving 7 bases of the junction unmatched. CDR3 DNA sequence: TGTGCCAGCAGCCAAGTTATCAGCGGGGGACCCTACGAGCAGTACTTC. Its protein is CASSQVISGGPYEQYF.

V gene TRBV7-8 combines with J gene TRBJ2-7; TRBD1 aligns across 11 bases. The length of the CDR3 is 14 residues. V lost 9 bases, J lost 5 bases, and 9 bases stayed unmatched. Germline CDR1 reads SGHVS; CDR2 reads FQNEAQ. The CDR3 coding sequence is TGTGCCAGTACTCCTCGGACAGGGGGCAACGAGCAGTACTTC. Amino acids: CASTPRTGGNEQYF.

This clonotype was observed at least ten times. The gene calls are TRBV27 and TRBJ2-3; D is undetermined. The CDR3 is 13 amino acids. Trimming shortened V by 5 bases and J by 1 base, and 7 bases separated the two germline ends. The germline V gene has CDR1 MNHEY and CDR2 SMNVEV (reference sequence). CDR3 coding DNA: TGTGCCAGCAGTCCCCGGCGCACAGATACGCAGTATTTT. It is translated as CASSPRRTDTQYF.

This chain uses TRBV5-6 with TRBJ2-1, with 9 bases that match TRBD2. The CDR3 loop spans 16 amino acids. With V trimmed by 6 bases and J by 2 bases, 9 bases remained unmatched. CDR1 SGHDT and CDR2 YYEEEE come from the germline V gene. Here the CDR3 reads CASNTMASGTYNEQFF. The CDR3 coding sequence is TGTGCCAGCAACACAATGGCTAGCGGGACCTACAATGAGCAGTTCTTC.